These T cell receptor beta chains were read from a single sample in a study of T cell repertoires in cytomegalovirus infection. TCRdb fed the reads into MiXCR, producing one record per CDR3 protein. Among about 400,000 distinct CDR3 sequences, 18% were seen once, and the ten largest hold 8.7%. Sequencing was done on a sample of PBMCs. These receptors were obtained from a human donor in good health (CMV status not recorded). Some clones in this sample may be carry-over from other donors' samples. Both conserved end residues are part of each CDR3. D genes are given only for firm matches. Some rows mark clone size as missing; the rest say once, few, many or name a class of expanded clone.

.	TRBV30	.	TRBJ2-3	CAWRGGSTDTQYF	TGTGCCTGGAGGGGCGGGAGCACAGATACGCAGTATTTT
many	TRBV7-2	.	TRBJ1-6	CASSFQTGSSLHF	TGTGCCAGCAGCTTTCAGACCGGATCCTCCCTCCACTTT
many	TRBV7-2	TRBD2	TRBJ2-5	CASSQGLAEETQYF	TGTGCCAGCAGCCAAGGACTAGCAGAAGAGACCCAGTACTTC
many	TRBV7-2	TRBD2	TRBJ2-3	CASSLEVGGGPPDTQYF	TGTGCCAGCAGCTTAGAGGTTGGGGGAGGGCCCCCAGATACGCAGTATTTT
.	TRBV12-3/TRBV12-4	.	TRBJ2-1	CASSLVAAYNEQFF	TGTGCCAGCAGCCTCGTTGCAGCCTACAATGAGCAGTTCTTC
.	TRBV6-2/TRBV6-3	.	TRBJ2-3	CASEQDTDTQYF	TGTGCCAGCGAACAGGACACAGATACGCAGTATTTT
few	TRBV28	.	TRBJ2-5	CASSQGLHRSEVETQYF	TGTGCCAGCAGCCAAGGGTTACACCGTTCCGAAGTAGAGACCCAGTACTTC
few	TRBV19	.	TRBJ2-3	CASSRSPPDTQYF	TGTGCCAGTAGTCGATCCCCCCCAGATACGCAGTATTTT
.	TRBV4-2	TRBD2	TRBJ2-1	CASSQDGGRGGNEQFF	TGTGCCAGCAGCCAAGACGGGGGGAGGGGCGGCAATGAGCAGTTCTTC
many	TRBV12-3/TRBV12-4	.	TRBJ1-3	CASSLLTGAGNTIYF	TGTGCCAGCAGTTTATTGACAGGAGCTGGAAACACCATATATTTT
.	TRBV5-1	.	TRBJ2-7	CASSLEFGTEQYF	TGCGCCAGCAGCTTGGAATTCGGGACCGAGCAGTACTTC
many	TRBV7-2	TRBD2	TRBJ2-1	CASSPAGTTYNEQFF	TGTGCCAGCAGCCCAGCCGGGACTACCTACAATGAGCAGTTCTTC
.	TRBV29-1	.	TRBJ2-5	CSVGRGEETQYF	TGCAGCGTGGGGAGGGGGGAAGAGACCCAGTACTTC
.	TRBV4-1	TRBD1	TRBJ1-1	CASSQGLNRGYTEAFF	TGCGCCAGCAGCCAAGGCCTCAACAGGGGGTACACTGAAGCTTTCTTT
many	TRBV12-3/TRBV12-4	.	TRBJ2-1	CASTPAETPGDEQFF	TGTGCCAGCACCCCCGCCGAGACTCCTGGCGATGAGCAGTTCTTC
many	TRBV11-2	.	TRBJ1-1	CASSLDPGTEAFF	TGTGCCAGCAGCTTAGATCCGGGCACTGAAGCTTTCTTT
few	TRBV27	TRBD1	TRBJ1-6	CASSLLGTGVNSPLHF	TGTGCCAGCAGTTTACTCGGGACAGGGGTTAATTCACCCCTCCACTTT
few	TRBV6-1	.	TRBJ2-7	CASGSRNFNYEQYF	TGTGCCAGCGGTTCGCGGAATTTCAACTACGAGCAGTACTTC
.	TRBV29-1	.	TRBJ2-3	CSMGGATDTQYF	TGCAGCATGGGGGGGGCCACAGATACGCAGTATTTT
once	TRBV12-3/TRBV12-4	.	TRBJ2-5	CASTSGYQETQYF	TGTGCCAGCACCTCAGGGTACCAAGAGACCCAGTACTTC
many	TRBV7-2	.	TRBJ2-2	CASSFMSGSGELFF	TGTGCCAGCAGCTTCATGTCAGGGTCCGGGGAGCTGTTTTTT
.	TRBV11-2	.	TRBJ2-3	CASSFTFAGPPTDTQYF	TGTGCCAGCAGCTTTACGTTTGCGGGGCCACCCACAGATACGCAGTATTTT
.	TRBV20-1	.	TRBJ1-1	CSATPPGKVEAFF	TGCAGTGCTACCCCACCGGGGAAGGTTGAAGCTTTCTTT
few	TRBV12-3/TRBV12-4	.	TRBJ1-3	CASSIYREDTIYF	TGTGCCAGCAGTATCTACCGGGAGGACACCATATATTTT
.	TRBV27	TRBD2	TRBJ2-1	CASHLGLAGGPRSEQFF	TGTGCCAGCCACCTGGGACTAGCGGGAGGGCCGAGGAGTGAGCAGTTCTTC
few	TRBV24-1	.	TRBJ2-2	CATSDQNTGELFF	TGTGCCACCAGTGATCAGAACACCGGGGAGCTGTTTTTT
few	TRBV27	.	TRBJ1-4	CASSTGRINEKLFF	TGTGCCAGCAGTACGGGACGCATTAATGAAAAACTGTTTTTT
.	TRBV5-6	.	TRBJ2-5	CASIRSGGETQYF	TGTGCCAGCATCCGGAGTGGGGGGGAGACCCAGTACTTC
many	TRBV28	.	TRBJ1-2	CASSFELGRRNYGYTF	TGTGCCAGCAGTTTCGAATTAGGCAGACGCAACTATGGCTACACCTTC
.	TRBV6-1	TRBD1	TRBJ1-2	CASNPGQPLVGGYTF	TGTGCCAGCAACCCGGGACAGCCCCTCGTCGGTGGCTACACCTTC
many	TRBV7-8	TRBD2	TRBJ2-5	CASSPGLAGDQETQYF	TGTGCCAGCAGCCCAGGACTAGCGGGGGACCAAGAGACCCAGTACTTC
.	TRBV7-2	TRBD1	TRBJ1-5	CASSLQGGKQPQHF	TGTGCCAGCAGCTTACAGGGGGGGAAACAGCCCCAGCATTTT
many	TRBV12-5	TRBD1	TRBJ2-1	CASGPDRWYNEQFF	TGTGCTAGTGGCCCGGACAGGTGGTACAATGAGCAGTTCTTC
few	TRBV5-4	.	TRBJ2-1	CASSSTIYNEQFF	TGTGCCAGCAGCTCAACTATTTACAATGAGCAGTTCTTC
few	TRBV7-9	TRBD1	TRBJ2-1	CASSSRGSANNEQFF	TGTGCCAGCAGCTCCAGGGGGAGCGCAAACAATGAGCAGTTCTTC
.	TRBV6-2/TRBV6-3	.	TRBJ2-7	CASGRNTYEQYF	TGTGCCAGCGGCCGAAACACCTACGAGCAGTACTTC
many	TRBV7-2	.	TRBJ2-5	CASSLQGFGETQYF	TGTGCCAGCAGCTTACAGGGGTTTGGCGAGACCCAGTACTTC
few	TRBV5-1	TRBD2	TRBJ2-7	CASSTGLGAYEQYF	TGCGCCAGCAGCACCGGACTAGGTGCCTACGAGCAGTACTTC
few	TRBV2	TRBD1	TRBJ1-1	CASRTGTMNTEAFF	TGTGCCAGCAGGACAGGGACCATGAACACTGAAGCTTTCTTT
few	TRBV10-2	.	TRBJ2-2	CASKPGLQTGELFF	TGCGCCAGCAAACCGGGCCTACAGACCGGGGAGCTGTTTTTT
many	TRBV7-2	.	TRBJ2-3	CASSLVGQVAYF	TGTGCCAGCAGCTTAGTTGGGCAAGTTGCGTATTTT
few	TRBV12-3/TRBV12-4	.	TRBJ2-1	CASREVRNEQFF	TGTGCCAGCAGAGAGGTGAGAAATGAGCAGTTCTTC
few	TRBV20-1	.	TRBJ2-5	CSARRTQETQYF	TGCAGTGCTAGGAGGACCCAAGAGACCCAGTACTTC